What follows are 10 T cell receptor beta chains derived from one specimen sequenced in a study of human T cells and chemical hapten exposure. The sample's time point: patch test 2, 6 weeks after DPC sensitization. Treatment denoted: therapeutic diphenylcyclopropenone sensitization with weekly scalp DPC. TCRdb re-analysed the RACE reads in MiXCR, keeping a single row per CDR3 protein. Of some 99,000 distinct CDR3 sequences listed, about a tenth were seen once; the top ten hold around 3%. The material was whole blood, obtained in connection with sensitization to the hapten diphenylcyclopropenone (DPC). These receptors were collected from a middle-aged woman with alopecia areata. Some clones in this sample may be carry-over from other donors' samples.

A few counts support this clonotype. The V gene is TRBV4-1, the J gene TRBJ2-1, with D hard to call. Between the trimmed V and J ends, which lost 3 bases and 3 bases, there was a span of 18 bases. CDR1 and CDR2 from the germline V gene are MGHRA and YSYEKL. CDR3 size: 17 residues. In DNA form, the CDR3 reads TGCGCCAGCAGCCAGGATATCCATCGGCACCTCTACAATGAGCAGTTCTTC. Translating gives CASSQDIHRHLYNEQFF.

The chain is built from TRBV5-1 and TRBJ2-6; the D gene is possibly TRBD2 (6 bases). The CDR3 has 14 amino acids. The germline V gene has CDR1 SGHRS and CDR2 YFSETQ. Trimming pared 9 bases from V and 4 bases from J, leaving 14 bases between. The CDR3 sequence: CATAPLAGANVLTF. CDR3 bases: TGCGCCACCGCGCCACTAGCCGGGGCCAACGTCCTGACTTTC.

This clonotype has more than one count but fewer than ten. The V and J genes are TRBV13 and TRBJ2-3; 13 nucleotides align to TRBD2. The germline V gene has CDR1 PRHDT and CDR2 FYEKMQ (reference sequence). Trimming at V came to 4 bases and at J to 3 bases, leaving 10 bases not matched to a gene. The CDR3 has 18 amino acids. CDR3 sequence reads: CASSSQFGTSGETDTQYF. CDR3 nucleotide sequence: TGTGCCAGCAGCTCTCAATTTGGGACTAGCGGGGAGACAGATACGCAGTATTTT.

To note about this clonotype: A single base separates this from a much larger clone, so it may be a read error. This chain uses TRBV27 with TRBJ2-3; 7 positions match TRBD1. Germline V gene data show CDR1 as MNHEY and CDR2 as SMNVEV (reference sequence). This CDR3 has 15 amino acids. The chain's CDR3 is CAISSYRGSTDTQYF. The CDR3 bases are TGTGCCATCAGTTCATACAGGGGTAGCACAGATACGCAGTATTTT.

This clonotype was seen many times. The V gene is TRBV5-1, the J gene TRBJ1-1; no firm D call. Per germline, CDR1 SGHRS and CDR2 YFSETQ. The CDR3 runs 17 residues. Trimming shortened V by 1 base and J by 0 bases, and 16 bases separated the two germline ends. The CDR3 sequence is CASSLTVTGWLNTEAFF. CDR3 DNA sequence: TGCGCCAGCAGCTTGACGGTCACGGGTTGGTTGAACACTGAAGCTTTCTTT.

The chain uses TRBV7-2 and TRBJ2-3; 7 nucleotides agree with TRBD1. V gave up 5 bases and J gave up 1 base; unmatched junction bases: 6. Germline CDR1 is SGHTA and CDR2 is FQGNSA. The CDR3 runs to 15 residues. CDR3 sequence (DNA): TGTGCCAGCAGCCCGAGACAGGGAGGCACAGATACGCAGTATTTT. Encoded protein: CASSPRQGGTDTQYF. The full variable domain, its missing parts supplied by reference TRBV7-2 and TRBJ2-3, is GAGVSQSPSNKVTEKGKDVELRCDPISGHTALYWYRQSLGQGLEFLIYFQGNSAPDKSGLPSDRFSAERTGGSVSTLTIQRTQQEDSAVYLCASSPRQGGTDTQYFGPGTRLTVL.

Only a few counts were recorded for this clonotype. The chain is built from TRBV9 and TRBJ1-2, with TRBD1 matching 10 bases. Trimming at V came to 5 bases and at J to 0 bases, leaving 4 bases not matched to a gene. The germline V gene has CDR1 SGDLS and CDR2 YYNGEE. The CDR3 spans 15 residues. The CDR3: CASRPGTGANYGYTF. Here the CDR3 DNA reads TGTGCCAGCAGGCCCGGGACAGGGGCTAACTATGGCTACACCTTC.

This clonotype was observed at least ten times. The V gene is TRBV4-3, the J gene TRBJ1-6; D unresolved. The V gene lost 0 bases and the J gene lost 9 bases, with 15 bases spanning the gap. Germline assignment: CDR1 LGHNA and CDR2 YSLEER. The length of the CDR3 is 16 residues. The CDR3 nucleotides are TGCGCCAGCAGCCAAGAAGAAGGAGCGTGGTCTTCACCCCTCCACTTT. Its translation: CASSQEEGAWSSPLHF.

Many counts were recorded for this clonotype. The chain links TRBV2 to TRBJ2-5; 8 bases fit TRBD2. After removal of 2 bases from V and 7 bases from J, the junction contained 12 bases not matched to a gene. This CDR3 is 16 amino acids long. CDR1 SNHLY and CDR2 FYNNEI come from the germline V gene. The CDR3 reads CASSEMRRGATGTQYF. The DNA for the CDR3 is TGTGCCAGCAGTGAAATGCGGCGGGGGGCTACCGGGACCCAGTACTTC.

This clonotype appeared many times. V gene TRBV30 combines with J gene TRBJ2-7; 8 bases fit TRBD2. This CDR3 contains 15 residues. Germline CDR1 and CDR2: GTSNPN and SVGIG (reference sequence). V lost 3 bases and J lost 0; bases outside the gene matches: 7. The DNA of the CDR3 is TGTGCCTGGAGCGTCGCCGGGACTAGCTCCTACGAGCAGTACTTC. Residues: CAWSVAGTSSYEQYF.